These 28 T cell receptor beta chains were all obtained from the same sample, sequenced in a study of identical twins. TCRdb processed the 5' RACE reads anew with MiXCR; each CDR3 protein has one entry. The profile shows 700,000 or so distinct CDR3 sequences, over 8.5% of them singletons. The same sample was also studied in work on yellow fever vaccine responses in identical twins.

Sequenced material: PBMCs. The receptors were gathered from a woman under 30 in good health.

In this sample, this clonotype turned up a few times. The chain joins TRBV10-3 to TRBJ2-1; D uncertain. Germline assignment: CDR1 ENHRY and CDR2 SYGVKD. Trimming took 3 bases from V and 0 from J, leaving 12 bases between them. The CDR3 runs 16 residues. The CDR3 sequence: CAISEDSKSSYNEQFF. CDR3 nucleotide sequence: TGTGCCATCAGTGAAGATTCTAAAAGCTCCTACAATGAGCAGTTCTTC.

This chain uses TRBV12-3 or TRBV12-4 with TRBJ2-7; tentative D call: TRBD2 (6 bases). The CDR3 runs to 14 residues. Trimming removed 3 bases from V and 1 base from J, with 10 bases in between. The CDR3 is CASSFFGGSYEQYF. The CDR3 nucleotides are TGTGCCAGCAGTTTCTTTGGGGGGTCCTACGAGCAGTACTTC.

This clonotype has only a few counts. The CDR3 DNA reads as TGTGCCAGCAGCACACAACTGAAGGCGGCCGGGGAGCTGTTTTTT. Translation: CASSTQLKAAGELFF. This chain links TRBV7-2 with TRBJ2-2; D ambiguous. The CDR3 has 15 amino acids. Germline V CDR1 and CDR2: SGHTA, FQGNSA. V lost 5 bases to trimming and J lost 6 bases, with 16 bases between them.

This clonotype was detected ten times or more. The rearrangement links TRBV24-1 to TRBJ2-3, with 13 bases lining up with TRBD2. CDR3 length equals 17 residues. CDR1 and CDR2 (germline): KGHDR, SFDVKD. V dropped 4 bases and J dropped 3; count of bases not matched to a gene: 6. This chain's CDR3 is CATSERTSGSITDTQYF. The CDR3 DNA follows: TGTGCCACCAGTGAAAGGACTAGCGGGAGTATTACAGATACGCAGTATTTT.

This clonotype occurred many times. For the CDR3, the DNA is TGTGCCAGCAGTCCTTACGAACAGCGGTACTCCTACAATGAGCAGTTCTTC. It yields the protein CASSPYEQRYSYNEQFF. J is TRBJ2-1 and V is TRBV12-3 or TRBV12-4, with D tentatively TRBD2 (5 bases). The CDR3 extends over 17 amino acids. V was trimmed by 5 bases and J by 0 bases, leaving 17 bases between them.

This clonotype was detected a few times. The chain couples TRBV4-2 to TRBJ2-5; possible D gene TRBD1, 5 bases. Trimming left V 0 bases short and J 2 bases short, with 10 bases between. Germline assignment: CDR1 LGHNA and CDR2 YNFKEQ. This CDR3 contains 15 residues. CDR3 sequence reads: CASSQDPGPQETQYF. The CDR3 DNA follows: TGTGCCAGCAGCCAAGATCCAGGGCCTCAAGAGACCCAGTACTTC.

The sample holds many counts of this clonotype. The V and J genes are TRBV3-1 and TRBJ2-7; unclear D gene. The CDR3 is 15 residues long. V was shortened by 1 base and J by 2 bases, with 12 bases between the two germline ends. Germline lookup yields CDR1 LGHDT and CDR2 YNNKEL (reference sequence). The chain's CDR3 is CASSQAPGQAYEQYF. In nucleotides, the CDR3 is TGTGCCAGCAGCCAAGCCCCGGGCCAAGCCTACGAGCAGTACTTC.

This clonotype was picked up many times. The rearrangement links TRBV20-1 to TRBJ2-5; 11 bases map to TRBD2. J was trimmed by 4 bases and V by 1 base; bases with no gene match: 2. The CDR3 sequence is 14 residues long. CDR1 and CDR2 (germline): DFQATT, SNEGSKA (reference sequence). The CDR3 spells CSARVAGGPETQYF. The CDR3 DNA is TGCAGTGCTAGAGTAGCGGGAGGGCCAGAGACCCAGTACTTC.

In its sample, this clonotype was seen a few times. CDR3 sequence: CASRPGTIATDTQYF. CDR3 DNA: TGTGCCAGCAGACCCGGGACTATTGCTACAGATACGCAGTATTTT. The chain is built from TRBV7-2 and TRBJ2-3; 7 nucleotides agree with TRBD2. CDR3 length: 15 amino acids. Germline-derived CDR1 and CDR2 are SGHTA and FQGNSA. The V gene end was trimmed by 6 bases and the J gene end by 3 bases; junction bases not matched to a gene: 9. The variable domain in full, with the rest retrieved from reference TRBV7-2 and TRBJ2-3, is GAGVSQSPSNKVTEKGKDVELRCDPISGHTALYWYRQSLGQGLEFLIYFQGNSAPDKSGLPSDRFSAERTGGSVSTLTIQRTQQEDSAVYLCASRPGTIATDTQYFGPGTRLTVL.

A note on this clonotype: Sequence at one end of the junction differs from germline and may be a read error. V is TRBV28 and J is TRBJ1-2, with unresolved D. The V gene's germline CDR1 is MDHEN and CDR2 SYDVKM. This CDR3 spans 15 amino acids. CDR3 DNA: TGTGCCAGCAGTTTATACCGGGGAGTGAGCTATAGCTACACCTTC. It encodes CASSLYRGVSYSYTF.

This clonotype was detected only a few times. The chain recombines TRBV7-2 with TRBJ2-7; TRBD1 aligns across 9 bases. V lost 2 bases and J lost 2; bases outside the gene matches: 4. Germline CDR1 SGHTA, CDR2 FQGNSA. This CDR3 has 15 amino acids. Here the CDR3 DNA reads TGTGCCAGCAGCTTAAGGACAGGGGACCCCTACGAGCAGTACTTC. This codes for CASSLRTGDPYEQYF.

In this sample, this clonotype turned up a few times. This chain joins TRBV7-2 and TRBJ2-1, with TRBD2 matching over 7 bases. This CDR3 has 16 residues. The V and J ends lost 2 bases and 2 bases, in that order; junction bases with no gene match: 6. Per germline, CDR1 SGHTA and CDR2 FQGNSA. CDR3 sequence reads: CASSLRAGDPYNEQFF. The CDR3 DNA reads TGTGCCAGCAGCTTAAGGGCGGGAGACCCCTACAATGAGCAGTTCTTC.

This clonotype was observed a few times. CDR3 amino acids: CASSSRAYLTGELFF. The CDR3 bases are TGTGCCAGCAGCTCTCGGGCCTATCTCACCGGGGAGCTGTTTTTT. The chain joins TRBV4-2 to TRBJ2-2; D gene unclear. V lost 5 bases to trimming and J lost 4 bases, with 14 bases between them. Germline loops: CDR1 LGHNA, CDR2 YNFKEQ. This CDR3 region has 15 residues.

This clonotype was observed a few times. This chain joins TRBV28 and TRBJ2-7, with 9 bases matching TRBD1. The trim removed 6 bases at V and 6 bases at J, leaving 6 bases unmatched. From germline, CDR1 is MDHEN and CDR2 SYDVKM. This CDR3 comprises 13 residues. The CDR3 sequence is CASRLTGGGEQYF. Written as DNA, the CDR3 is TGTGCCAGCAGACTTACAGGGGGCGGCGAGCAGTACTTC.

The V and J genes are TRBV9 and TRBJ2-6, with D hard to call. This CDR3 region has 13 residues. Trimming cost V 5 bases and J 2 bases, with 5 bases left between them. Germline-derived CDR1 and CDR2 are SGDLS and YYNGEE. CDR3 region: CASSGAGANVLTF. The DNA for the CDR3 is TGTGCCAGCAGTGGCGCTGGGGCCAACGTCCTGACTTTC.

This clonotype was seen only a few times. The chain combines TRBV15 with TRBJ2-7; 10 bases line up with TRBD1. Unmatched junction bases numbered 10, after V lost 8 bases and J lost 6 bases. The CDR3 has 14 residues. Germline V gene sequence: CDR1 LNHNV, CDR2 YYDKDF (reference sequence). For the CDR3, the DNA is TGTGCCACCTCCCCCCGGGACAGGGGATCCGAGCAGTACTTC. Its protein product is CATSPRDRGSEQYF.

The chain joins TRBV28 to TRBJ2-7; a possible D gene is TRBD1 (6 bases). Trimming cost V 6 bases and J 0 bases, with 18 bases left between them. From germline, CDR1 is MDHEN and CDR2 SYDVKM. The CDR3 totals 16 residues. CDR3: CASSLPPTGFSYEQYF. The CDR3 DNA sequence: TGTGCCAGCAGCCTACCCCCCACAGGGTTCTCCTACGAGCAGTACTTC.

This clonotype was observed a handful of times. The genes are TRBV5-4 and TRBJ2-3, with 12 bases fitting TRBD2. Germline V CDR1 and CDR2: SGHNT, YYREEE (reference sequence). The CDR3 is 16 amino acids. The V gene end was trimmed by 3 bases and the J gene end by 4 bases; junction bases not matched to a gene: 6. The DNA for the CDR3 is TGTGCCAGCAGCTCTCTAGCGGGGGGGGCTCCAGATACGCAGTATTTT. Translated, it gives CASSSLAGGAPDTQYF.

The chain recombines TRBV7-8 with TRBJ2-1; D remains ambiguous. Per germline, CDR1 SGHVS and CDR2 FQNEAQ. The CDR3 loop spans 12 amino acids. V lost 7 bases and J 5 bases, leaving 9 bases between the germline ends. CDR3 nucleotides: TGTGCCAGCACCCCAGACCACAATGAGCAGTTCTTC. This codes for CASTPDHNEQFF. Looking up the rest from reference TRBV7-8 and TRBJ2-1 gives the full variable domain: GAGVSQSPRYKVAKRGQDVALRCDPISGHVSLFWYQQALGQGPEFLTYFQNEAQLDKSGLPSDRFFAERPEGSVSTLKIQRTQQEDSAVYLCASTPDHNEQFFGPGTRLTVL.

CDR3 in DNA: TGTGCCAGCAGTTTAGTTCTCGGACTAGCGGGAGTTGGGTGGTACGAGCAGTACTTC. This translates into CASSLVLGLAGVGWYEQYF. The chain links TRBV12-3 or TRBV12-4 to TRBJ2-7, with 13 bases lining up with TRBD2. V dropped 1 base and J dropped 4; count of bases not matched to a gene: 13. The CDR3 covers 19 residues.

This clonotype was detected a few times. The rearrangement uses TRBV2 and TRBJ2-7, with 14 bases matching TRBD2. V shed 6 bases and J 4 bases; nucleotides not matched to a gene: 8. CDR3 size: 16 residues. CDR1 is SNHLY and CDR2 is FYNNEI in the germline V gene. The CDR3 nucleotides read TGTGCCAGCAGCAAGACTAGCGGGGGGGTACCTTACGAGCAGTACTTC. Its protein product is CASSKTSGGVPYEQYF.

This chain uses TRBV5-5 with TRBJ1-1; D ambiguous. Germline V CDR1 and CDR2: SGHKS, YYEKEE (reference sequence). Deletions cut 5 bases from V and 5 bases from J, with 7 bases between. The length of the CDR3 is 11 residues. CDR3 sequence reads: CASRESTEAFF. As DNA, the CDR3 is TGTGCCAGCAGGGAGAGTACTGAAGCTTTCTTT.

The chain links TRBV15 to TRBJ1-4; weak D call: TRBD1 (6 bases). The V end lost 0 bases, the J end lost 5 bases, and 13 bases lay between the germline ends. This CDR3 spans 16 amino acids. Per germline, CDR1 LNHNV and CDR2 YYDKDF (reference sequence). The CDR3 is CATSRDTGQFNEKLFF. The CDR3 region has the DNA TGTGCCACCAGCAGAGATACAGGGCAGTTCAATGAAAAACTGTTTTTT.

This clonotype was counted between two and nine times. This rearrangement joins TRBV14 to TRBJ2-3; D is uncertain. Germline V gene lookup returns CDR1 SGHDN and CDR2 FVKESK. CDR3 length equals 16 residues. V was pared by 3 bases and J by 2 bases, with 15 bases between. Written as DNA, the CDR3 is TGTGCCAGCAGCCATTGGCAGTACTCCTTCACAGATACGCAGTATTTT. Translation gives CASSHWQYSFTDTQYF.

V usage is TRBV4-3 and J usage is TRBJ2-1, with D tentatively TRBD2 (5 bases). The CDR3 is made up of 14 amino acids. Germline lookup yields CDR1 LGHNA and CDR2 YSLEER. Trimming stripped 0 bases from V and 8 bases from J, with 11 bases between. DNA for the CDR3: TGCGCCAGCAGCCAAGACGAGGGTAAGCATGAGCAGTTCTTC. Translation gives CASSQDEGKHEQFF.

This clonotype was seen only a few times. This sequence joins TRBV20-1 and TRBJ2-1; D unclear. The CDR3 loop spans 11 amino acids. V gave up 5 bases and J gave up 6 bases, with 8 bases separating them. The germline gives CDR1 DFQATT, CDR2 SNEGSKA (reference sequence). This CDR3 is CSAEDGNEQFF. In DNA, the CDR3 is TGCAGTGCTGAGGATGGCAATGAGCAGTTCTTC.

This clonotype appeared a few times. V is TRBV12-3 or TRBV12-4 and J is TRBJ2-5, with 7 bases lining up with TRBD1. This CDR3 region has 13 residues. The trim removed 6 bases at V and 3 bases at J, leaving 4 bases unmatched. The CDR3 sequence is CASSGTEEETQYF. CDR3 bases: TGTGCCAGCAGCGGGACAGAAGAAGAGACCCAGTACTTC.

This clonotype was recorded many times. The chain carries TRBV5-6 and TRBJ2-1; weak D call: TRBD1 (6 bases). Trimming took off 4 bases at V and 0 bases at J, with 17 bases between the two ends. Germline CDR1 SGHDT, CDR2 YYEEEE. The length of the CDR3 is 17 residues. The CDR3 protein is CASSAKTGTFSYNEQFF. CDR3 DNA: TGTGCCAGCAGCGCGAAAACCGGGACATTCTCCTACAATGAGCAGTTCTTC.